This paragraph covers one T cell receptor (beta chain) sequence. Its target is unknown. MiXCR was run by TCRdb on the 5' RACE reads, yielding one entry per CDR3 protein. The sample carries over 400,000 distinct CDR3 sequences, roughly a quarter recorded once. This record comes from a study of CD8 T cells in ankylosing spondylitis. General observations from the study: Reportedly, matched ankylosing spondylitis synovial fluid was significantly enriched for disease-linked clones. Ankylosing spondylitis blood appeared to carry a characteristic TCR beta motif of several highly homologous variants.

The germline gives CDR1 KGHDR, CDR2 SFDVKD. V was clipped by 3 bases and J by 5 bases; unmatched bases: 7. The CDR3 contains 16 residues. The clonotype originates from a male donor with ankylosing spondylitis. The sequenced sample was blood, either unsorted or a sorted T cell fraction (not recorded which). This chain uses TRBV24-1 with TRBJ2-5; 11 nucleotides line up with TRBD2. CDR3 nucleotides: TGTGCCACCAGTGATACTAGCGGGAGCGGTGGGGAGACCCAGTACTTC. Protein sequence: CATSDTSGSGGETQYF.